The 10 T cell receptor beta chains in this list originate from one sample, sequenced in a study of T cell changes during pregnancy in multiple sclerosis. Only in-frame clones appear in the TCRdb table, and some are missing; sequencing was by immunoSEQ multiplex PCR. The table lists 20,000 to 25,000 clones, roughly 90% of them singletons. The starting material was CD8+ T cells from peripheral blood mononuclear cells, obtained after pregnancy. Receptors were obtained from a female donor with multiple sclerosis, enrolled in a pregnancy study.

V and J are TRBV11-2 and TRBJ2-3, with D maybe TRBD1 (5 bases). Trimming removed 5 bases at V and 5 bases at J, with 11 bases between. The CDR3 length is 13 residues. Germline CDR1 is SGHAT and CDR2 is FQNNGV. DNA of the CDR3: TGTGCCAGCAGCCGGAGAAGGGGAGATACGCAGTATTTT. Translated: CASSRRRGDTQYF.

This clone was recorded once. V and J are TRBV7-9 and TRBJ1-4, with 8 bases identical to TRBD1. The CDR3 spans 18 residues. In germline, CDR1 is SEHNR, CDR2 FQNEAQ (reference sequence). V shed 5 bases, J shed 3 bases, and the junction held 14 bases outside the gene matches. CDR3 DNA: TGTGCCAGCAGCCCCGGACAGGGTAATACCCTCCCTAATGAAAAACTGTTTTTT. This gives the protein CASSPGQGNTLPNEKLFF.

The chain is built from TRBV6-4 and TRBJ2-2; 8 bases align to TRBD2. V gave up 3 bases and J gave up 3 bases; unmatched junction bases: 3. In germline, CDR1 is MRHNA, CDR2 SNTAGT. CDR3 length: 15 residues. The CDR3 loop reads CASSEAGDDTGELFF. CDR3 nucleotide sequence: TGTGCCAGCAGTGAAGCGGGAGATGACACCGGGGAGCTGTTTTTT.

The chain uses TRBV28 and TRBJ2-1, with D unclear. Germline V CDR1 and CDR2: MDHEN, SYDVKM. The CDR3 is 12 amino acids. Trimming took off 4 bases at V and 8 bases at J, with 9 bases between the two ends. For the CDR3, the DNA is TGTGCCAGCAGTTCTAATGTCCATGAGCAGTTCTTC. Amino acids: CASSSNVHEQFF. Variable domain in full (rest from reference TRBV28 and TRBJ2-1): DVKVTQSSRYLVKRTGEKVFLECVQDMDHENMFWYRQDPGLGLRLIYFSYDVKMKEKGDIPEGYSVSREKKERFSLILESASTNQTSMYLCASSSNVHEQFFGPGTRLTVL.

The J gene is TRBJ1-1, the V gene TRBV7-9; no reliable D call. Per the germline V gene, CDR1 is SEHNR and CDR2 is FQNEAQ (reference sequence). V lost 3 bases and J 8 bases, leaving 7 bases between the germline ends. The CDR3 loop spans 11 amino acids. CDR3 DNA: TGTGCCAGCAGCTTGCAGTTAGAAGCTTTCTTT. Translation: CASSLQLEAFF. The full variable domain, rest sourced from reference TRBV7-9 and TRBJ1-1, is DTGVSQNPRHKITKRGQNVTFRCDPISEHNRLYWYRQTLGQGPEFLTYFQNEAQLEKSRLLSDRFSAERPKGSFSTLEIQRTEQGDSAMYLCASSLQLEAFFGQGTRLTVV.

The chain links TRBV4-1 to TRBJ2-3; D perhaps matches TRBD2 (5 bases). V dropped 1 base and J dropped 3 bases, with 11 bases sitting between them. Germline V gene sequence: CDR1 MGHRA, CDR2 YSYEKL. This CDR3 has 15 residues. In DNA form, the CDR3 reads TGCGCCAGCAGCCAAGTCCGGGATTTGACAGATACGCAGTATTTT. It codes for CASSQVRDLTDTQYF.

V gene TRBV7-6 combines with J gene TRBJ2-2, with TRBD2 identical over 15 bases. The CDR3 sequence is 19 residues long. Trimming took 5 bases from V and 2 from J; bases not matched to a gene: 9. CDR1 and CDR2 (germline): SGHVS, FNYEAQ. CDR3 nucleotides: TGTGCCAGCAGCCCAGGGGGGACTAGCGGGAGGCCTAACACCGGGGAGCTGTTTTTT. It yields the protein CASSPGGTSGRPNTGELFF.

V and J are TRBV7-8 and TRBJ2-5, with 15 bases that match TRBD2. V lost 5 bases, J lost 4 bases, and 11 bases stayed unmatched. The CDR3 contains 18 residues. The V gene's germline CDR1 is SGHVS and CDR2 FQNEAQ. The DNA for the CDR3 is TGTGCCAGCAGCCCACCGGGACTAGCGGGAGGCTCGTCAGAGACCCAGTACTTC. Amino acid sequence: CASSPPGLAGGSSETQYF. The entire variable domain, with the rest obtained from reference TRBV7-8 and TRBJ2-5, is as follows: GAGVSQSPRYKVAKRGQDVALRCDPISGHVSLFWYQQALGQGPEFLTYFQNEAQLDKSGLPSDRFFAERPEGSVSTLKIQRTQQEDSAVYLCASSPPGLAGGSSETQYFGPGTRLLVL.

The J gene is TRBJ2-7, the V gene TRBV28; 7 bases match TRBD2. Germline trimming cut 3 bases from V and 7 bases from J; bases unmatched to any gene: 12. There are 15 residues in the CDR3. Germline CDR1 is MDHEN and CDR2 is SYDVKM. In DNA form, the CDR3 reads TGTGCCAGCAGTTTTGGGGCCTCGAGAGCGGGGGAGCAGTACTTC. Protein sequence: CASSFGASRAGEQYF.

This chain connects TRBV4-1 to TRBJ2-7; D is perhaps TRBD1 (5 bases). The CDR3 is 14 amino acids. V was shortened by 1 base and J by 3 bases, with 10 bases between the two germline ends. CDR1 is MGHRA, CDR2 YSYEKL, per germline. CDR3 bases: TGCGCCAGCAGCCAAGCGGACACCAGCTACGAGCAGTACTTC. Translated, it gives CASSQADTSYEQYF.